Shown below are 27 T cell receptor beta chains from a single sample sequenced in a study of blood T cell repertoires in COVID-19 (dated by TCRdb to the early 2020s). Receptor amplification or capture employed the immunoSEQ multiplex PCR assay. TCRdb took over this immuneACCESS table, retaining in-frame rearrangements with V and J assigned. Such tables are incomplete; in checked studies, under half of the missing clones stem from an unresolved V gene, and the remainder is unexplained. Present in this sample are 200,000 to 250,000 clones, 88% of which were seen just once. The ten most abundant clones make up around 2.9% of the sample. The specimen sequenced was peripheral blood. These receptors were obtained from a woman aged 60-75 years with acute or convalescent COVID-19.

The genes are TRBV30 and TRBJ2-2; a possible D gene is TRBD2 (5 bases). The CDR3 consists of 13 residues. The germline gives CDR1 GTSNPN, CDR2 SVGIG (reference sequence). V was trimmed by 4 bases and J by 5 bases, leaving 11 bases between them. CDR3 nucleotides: TGTGCCTGGACACCGGGGTGGACCGGGGAGCTGTTTTTT. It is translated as CAWTPGWTGELFF.

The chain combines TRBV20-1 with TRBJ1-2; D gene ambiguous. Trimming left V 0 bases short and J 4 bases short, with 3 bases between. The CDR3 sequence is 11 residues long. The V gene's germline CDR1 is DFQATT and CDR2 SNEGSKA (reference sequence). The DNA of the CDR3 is TGCAGTGCTAGAGAGGCCTATGGCTACACCTTC. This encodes CSAREAYGYTF.

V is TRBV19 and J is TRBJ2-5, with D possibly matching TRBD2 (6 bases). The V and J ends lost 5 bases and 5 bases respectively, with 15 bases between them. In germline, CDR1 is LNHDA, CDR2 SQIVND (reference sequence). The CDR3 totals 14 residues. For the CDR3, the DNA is TGTGCCAGTAGTCCAGGGAGGTATCGGGAGACCCAGTACTTC. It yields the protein CASSPGRYRETQYF.

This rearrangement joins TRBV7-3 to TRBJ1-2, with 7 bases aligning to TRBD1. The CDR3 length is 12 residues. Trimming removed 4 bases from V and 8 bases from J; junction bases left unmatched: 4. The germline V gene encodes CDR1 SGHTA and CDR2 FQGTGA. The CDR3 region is CASSSGTAGYTF. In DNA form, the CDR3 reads TGTGCCAGCAGCTCCGGGACAGCCGGCTACACCTTC. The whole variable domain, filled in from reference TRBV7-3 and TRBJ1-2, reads GAGVSQTPSNKVTEKGKYVELRCDPISGHTALYWYRQSLGQGPEFLIYFQGTGAADDSGLPNDRFFAVRPEGSVSTLKIQRTERGDSAVYLCASSSGTAGYTFGSGTRLTVV.

CDR3 sequence (DNA): TGTGCCAGCAGCCAAGGACTAGCGGGGGGGGACAATGAGCAGTTCTTC. As protein: CASSQGLAGGDNEQFF. The chain carries TRBV4-2 and TRBJ2-1, with 14 bases aligning to TRBD2. CDR1 is LGHNA and CDR2 is YNFKEQ in the germline V gene. The CDR3 totals 16 residues. The V gene end was trimmed by 1 base and the J gene end by 5 bases; junction bases not matched to a gene: 1.

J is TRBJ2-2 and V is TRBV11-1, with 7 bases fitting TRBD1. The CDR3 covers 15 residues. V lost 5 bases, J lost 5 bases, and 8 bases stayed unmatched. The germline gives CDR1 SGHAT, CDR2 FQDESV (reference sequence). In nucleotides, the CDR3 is TGTGCCAGCAGCGAAGACAGGGTCGGGACCGGGGAGCTGTTTTTT. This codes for CASSEDRVGTGELFF.

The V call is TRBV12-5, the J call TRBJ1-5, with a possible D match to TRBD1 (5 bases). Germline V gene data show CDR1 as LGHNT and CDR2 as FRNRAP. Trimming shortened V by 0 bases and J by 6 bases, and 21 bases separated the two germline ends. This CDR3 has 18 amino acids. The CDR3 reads CASGLVLKSGPRAQPQHF. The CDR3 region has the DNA TGTGCTAGTGGTTTGGTATTAAAGTCGGGCCCCAGGGCTCAGCCCCAGCATTTT.

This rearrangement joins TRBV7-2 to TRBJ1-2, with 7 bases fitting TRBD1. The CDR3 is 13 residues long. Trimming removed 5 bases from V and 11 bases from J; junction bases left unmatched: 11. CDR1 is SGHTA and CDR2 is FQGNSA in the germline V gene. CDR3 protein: CASSGRTGQTYTF. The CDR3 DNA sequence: TGTGCCAGCAGCGGAAGGACGGGACAGACATACACCTTC.

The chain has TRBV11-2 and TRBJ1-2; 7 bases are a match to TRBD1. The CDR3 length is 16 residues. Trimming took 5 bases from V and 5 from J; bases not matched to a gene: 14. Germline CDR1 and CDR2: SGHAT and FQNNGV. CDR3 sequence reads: CASSPALQGVAYGYTF. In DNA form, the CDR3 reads TGTGCCAGCAGCCCCGCCTTGCAGGGGGTGGCTTATGGCTACACCTTC.

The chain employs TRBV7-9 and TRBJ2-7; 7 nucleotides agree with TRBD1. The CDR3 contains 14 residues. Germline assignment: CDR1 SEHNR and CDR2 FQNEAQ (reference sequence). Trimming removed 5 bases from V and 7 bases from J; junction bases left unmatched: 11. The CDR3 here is CASSPGGLTREQYF. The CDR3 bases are TGTGCCAGCAGCCCAGGGGGTCTAACTAGGGAGCAGTACTTC.

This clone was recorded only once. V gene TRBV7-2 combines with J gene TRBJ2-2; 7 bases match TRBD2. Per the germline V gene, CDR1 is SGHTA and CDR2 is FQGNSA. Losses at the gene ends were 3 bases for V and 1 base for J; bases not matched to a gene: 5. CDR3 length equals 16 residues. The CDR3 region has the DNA TGTGCCAGCAGCTTGGTAGCGGGTCTGAACACCGGGGAGCTGTTTTTT. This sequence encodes CASSLVAGLNTGELFF.

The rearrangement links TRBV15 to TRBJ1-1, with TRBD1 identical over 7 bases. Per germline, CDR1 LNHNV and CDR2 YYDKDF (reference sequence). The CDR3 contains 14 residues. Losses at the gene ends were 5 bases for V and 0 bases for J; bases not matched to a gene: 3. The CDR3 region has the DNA TGTGCCACCAGCGGTGACAGGGTGAACACTGAAGCTTTCTTT. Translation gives CATSGDRVNTEAFF.

This CDR3 is CASSVTTGELTGYTF. The CDR3 nucleotides are TGTGCCAGCAGCGTAACAACAGGGGAACTTACGGGCTACACCTTC. The chain carries TRBV9 and TRBJ1-2; TRBD1 agrees at 7 bases. Trimming at V came to 1 base and at J to 8 bases, leaving 11 bases not matched to a gene. CDR1 and CDR2 (germline): SGDLS, YYNGEE. This CDR3 comprises 15 residues.

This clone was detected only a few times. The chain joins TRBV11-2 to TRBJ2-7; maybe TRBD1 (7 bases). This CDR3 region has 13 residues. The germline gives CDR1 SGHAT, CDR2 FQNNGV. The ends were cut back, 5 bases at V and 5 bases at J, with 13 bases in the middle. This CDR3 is CASSARGAHEQYF. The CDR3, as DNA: TGTGCCAGCAGCGCCAGGGGGGCCCACGAGCAGTACTTC.

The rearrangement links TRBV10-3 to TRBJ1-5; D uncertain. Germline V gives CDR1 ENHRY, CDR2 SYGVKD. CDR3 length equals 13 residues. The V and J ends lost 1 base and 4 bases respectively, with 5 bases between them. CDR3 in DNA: TGTGCCATCAGTGAGTTGGAGAATCAGCCCCAGCATTTT. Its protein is CAISELENQPQHF.

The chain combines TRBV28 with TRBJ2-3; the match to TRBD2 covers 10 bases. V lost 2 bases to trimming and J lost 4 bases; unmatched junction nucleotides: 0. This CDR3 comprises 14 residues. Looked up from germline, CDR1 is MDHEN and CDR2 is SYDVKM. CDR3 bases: TGTGCCAGCAGTTTAGGACTAGCGGCAGATACGCAGTATTTT. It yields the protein CASSLGLAADTQYF.

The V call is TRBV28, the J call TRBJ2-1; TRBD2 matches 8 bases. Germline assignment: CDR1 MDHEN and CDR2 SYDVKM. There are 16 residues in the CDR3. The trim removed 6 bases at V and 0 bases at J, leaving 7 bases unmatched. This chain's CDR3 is CASSSSGWSSYNEQFF. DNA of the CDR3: TGTGCCAGCAGCTCTAGCGGGTGGAGCTCCTACAATGAGCAGTTCTTC.

The CDR3 spells CASSQYPTSGIGAQYF. CDR3 DNA sequence: TGTGCCAGCAGCCAATACCCGACTAGCGGGATAGGCGCCCAGTACTTC. The chain joins TRBV4-2 to TRBJ2-5; TRBD2 agrees at 11 bases. V dropped 2 bases and J dropped 9; count of bases not matched to a gene: 11. CDR1 LGHNA and CDR2 YNFKEQ come from the germline V gene. The CDR3 length is 16 residues.

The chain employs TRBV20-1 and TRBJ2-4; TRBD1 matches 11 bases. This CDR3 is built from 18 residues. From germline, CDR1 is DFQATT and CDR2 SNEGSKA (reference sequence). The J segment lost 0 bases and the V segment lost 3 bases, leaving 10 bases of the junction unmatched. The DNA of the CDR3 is TGCAGTGCTAGTAATGGACAGGGGGCAAAATTAGCCAAAAACATTCAGTACTTC. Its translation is CSASNGQGAKLAKNIQYF.

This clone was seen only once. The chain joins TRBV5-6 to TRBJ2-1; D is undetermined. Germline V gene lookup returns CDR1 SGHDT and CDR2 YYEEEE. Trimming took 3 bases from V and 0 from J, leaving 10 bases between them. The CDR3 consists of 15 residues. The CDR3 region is CASSSLPSSYNEQFF. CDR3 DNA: TGTGCCAGCAGCTCCCTACCAAGCTCCTACAATGAGCAGTTCTTC. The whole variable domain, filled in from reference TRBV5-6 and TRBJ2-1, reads DAGVTQSPTHLIKTRGQQVTLRCSPKSGHDTVSWYQQALGQGPQFIFQYYEEEERQRGNFPDRFSGHQFPNYSSELNVNALLLGDSALYLCASSSLPSSYNEQFFGPGTRLTVL.

In nucleotides, the CDR3 is TGCGCCAGCAGCCAAGTCCCTACAGGGGGTCAAGATACGCAGTATTTT. This gives the protein CASSQVPTGGQDTQYF. The chain uses TRBV4-3 and TRBJ2-3; 8 bases fit TRBD1. From germline, CDR1 is LGHNA and CDR2 YSLEER. The junction had 8 bases not matched to a gene; V was cut back by 1 base and J by 5 bases. The CDR3 contains 16 residues.

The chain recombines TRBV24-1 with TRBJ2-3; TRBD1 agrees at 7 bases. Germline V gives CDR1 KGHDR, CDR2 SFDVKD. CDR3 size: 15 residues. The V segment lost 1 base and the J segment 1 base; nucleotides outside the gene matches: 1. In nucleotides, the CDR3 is TGTGCCACCAGTGATTTTGGACAGGGCACAGATACGCAGTATTTT. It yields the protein CATSDFGQGTDTQYF.

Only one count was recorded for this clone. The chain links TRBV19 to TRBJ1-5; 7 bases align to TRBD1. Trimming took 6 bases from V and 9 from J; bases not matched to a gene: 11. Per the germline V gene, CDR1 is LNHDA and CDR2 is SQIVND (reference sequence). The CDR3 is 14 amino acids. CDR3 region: CASSLGQRLSPQHF. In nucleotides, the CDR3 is TGTGCCAGTAGCCTGGGACAGAGGCTTTCGCCCCAGCATTTT.

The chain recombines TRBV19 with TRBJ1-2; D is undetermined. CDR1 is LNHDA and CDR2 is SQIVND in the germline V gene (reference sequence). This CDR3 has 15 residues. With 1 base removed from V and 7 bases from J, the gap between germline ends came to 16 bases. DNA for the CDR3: TGTGCCAGTAGTATAGTTGGGAGATCCCACAGTGGCTACACCTTC. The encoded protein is CASSIVGRSHSGYTF.

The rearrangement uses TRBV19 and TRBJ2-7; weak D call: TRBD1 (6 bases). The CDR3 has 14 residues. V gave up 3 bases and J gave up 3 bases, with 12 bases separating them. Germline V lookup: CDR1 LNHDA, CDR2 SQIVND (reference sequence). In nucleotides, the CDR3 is TGTGCCAGTAGTATCATGGCAGGGGACTACGAGCAGTACTTC. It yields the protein CASSIMAGDYEQYF.

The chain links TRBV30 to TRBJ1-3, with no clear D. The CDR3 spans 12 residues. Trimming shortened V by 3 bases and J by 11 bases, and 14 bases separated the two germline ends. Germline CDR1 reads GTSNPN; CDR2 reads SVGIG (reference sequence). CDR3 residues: CAWRPQRHAIYF. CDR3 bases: TGTGCCTGGAGGCCCCAGCGCCATGCCATATATTTT.

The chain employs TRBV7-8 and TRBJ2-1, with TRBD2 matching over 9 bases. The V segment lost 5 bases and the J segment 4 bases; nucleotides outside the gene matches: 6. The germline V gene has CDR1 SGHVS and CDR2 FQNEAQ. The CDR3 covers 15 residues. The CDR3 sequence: CASSRGSGSYNEQFF. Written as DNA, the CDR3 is TGTGCCAGCAGCCGGGGTAGCGGGAGTTACAATGAGCAGTTCTTC.